This TCR beta chain appears in the sequencing data of a study of blood T cell repertoires in COVID-19. About the study: Samples taken during acute and convalescent COVID-19 were collected in the United States, Italy and Spain. T cells, B-cell-depleted T cells, or PBMCs provided the cDNA or gDNA that served as material.

The Seattle patients, enrolled during active infection, were followed longitudinally. Per the original methods: How many nucleated cells were present was estimated from reference gene primer amplification. Sequencing used immunoSEQ multiplex PCR; TCRdb keeps in-frame clones, though not all of them. That table supplies the V and J calls and clone size; D and trimming were determined from the DNA. The table shows some 310,000 clones, with nearly 90% occurring only once. V lost 9 bases, J lost 6 bases, and 15 bases lay in between. Per the germline V gene, CDR1 is SGHRS and CDR2 is YFSETQ. CDR3 length: 12 amino acids.

This sequence originates from a woman aged 40 to 49 with COVID-19, enrolled during active disease. The chain carries TRBV5-1 and TRBJ1-2; D is possibly TRBD1 (5 bases). The sample taken for sequencing was peripheral blood. CDR3 nucleotide sequence: TGCGCCACCAATAACCAGGGAAATGGCTACACCTTC. Residues: CATNNQGNGYTF.